Below, 30 T cell receptor beta chains from the same sample are listed, as sequenced in a study of blood T cell repertoires in COVID-19. Repertoires were generated with immunoSEQ multiplex PCR, while TCRdb's copy carries only in-frame clones and drops some. The sample contains nearly 95,000 clones, around 87% of which appear only once. Source material: peripheral blood. These TCRs come from a human donor with acute or convalescent COVID-19. The donor label of this sample is uncertain.

The genes are TRBV7-2 and TRBJ2-7, with 10 bases fitting TRBD1. Germline lookup yields CDR1 SGHTA and CDR2 FQGNSA. V dropped 5 bases and J dropped 4; count of bases not matched to a gene: 5. This CDR3 is 14 amino acids long. The DNA of the CDR3 is TGTGCCAGCAGCCCCGACAGGGGGCTGTACGAGCAGTACTTC. Protein product: CASSPDRGLYEQYF. Complete variable domain (other parts from reference TRBV7-2 and TRBJ2-7): GAGVSQSPSNKVTEKGKDVELRCDPISGHTALYWYRQSLGQGLEFLIYFQGNSAPDKSGLPSDRFSAERTGGSVSTLTIQRTQQEDSAVYLCASSPDRGLYEQYFGPGTRLTVT.

The CDR3 nucleotides read TGTGCCAGCACCTATCTTCGTGGGGGGGTGAACACTGAAGCTTTCTTT. Protein sequence: CASTYLRGGVNTEAFF. This rearrangement joins TRBV28 to TRBJ1-1, with D possibly TRBD1 on 5 matching bases. The CDR3 loop spans 16 amino acids. The V end was cut by 7 bases, the J end by 0 bases, with 18 bases between. Germline V gene sequence: CDR1 MDHEN, CDR2 SYDVKM.

CDR3 coding DNA: TGTGCCAGCACTCAGCGGGGACTGAGGTACAATGAGCAGTTCTTC. Protein product: CASTQRGLRYNEQFF. This chain uses TRBV7-2 with TRBJ2-1, with 7 bases identical to TRBD2. There are 15 residues in the CDR3. V gave up 7 bases and J gave up 4 bases; unmatched junction bases: 10. Germline V gene lookup returns CDR1 SGHTA and CDR2 FQGNSA.

This chain links TRBV7-8 with TRBJ2-3; D unclear. Per the germline V gene, CDR1 is SGHVS and CDR2 is FQNEAQ. The CDR3 is 14 residues long. Trimming cost V 1 base and J 4 bases, with 9 bases left between them. CDR3 DNA: TGTGCCAGCAGCTTAGAGGCGGCACCAGATACGCAGTATTTT. This sequence encodes CASSLEAAPDTQYF.

In nucleotides, the CDR3 is TGTGCCAGCAGCTTGGGACAGGAGAGGTACGAGCAGTACTTC. It codes for CASSLGQERYEQYF. The chain has TRBV5-5 and TRBJ2-7; D is possibly TRBD1 (6 bases). Per the germline V gene, CDR1 is SGHKS and CDR2 is YYEKEE (reference sequence). CDR3 length: 14 amino acids. V was pared by 0 bases and J by 4 bases, with 11 bases between.

The V and J genes are TRBV2 and TRBJ1-2, with TRBD1 as a possible D gene (6 bases). Germline-derived CDR1 and CDR2 are SNHLY and FYNNEI. CDR3 length equals 14 residues. V was cut by 4 bases and J by 0 bases, with 9 bases left in between. In nucleotides, the CDR3 is TGTGCCAGCAGTGGACAGGCCACTAACTATGGCTACACCTTC. Translating it yields CASSGQATNYGYTF.

The chain has TRBV5-4 and TRBJ2-5; 9 bases agree with TRBD2. This CDR3 has 16 residues. V lost 0 bases and J lost 2; bases outside the gene matches: 5. Germline V gene sequence: CDR1 SGHNT, CDR2 YYREEE (reference sequence). The CDR3 nucleotides read TGTGCCAGCAGCTTGGGCCGACTAGCGGTACAAGAGACCCAGTACTTC. This gives the protein CASSLGRLAVQETQYF. Full variable domain (remainder filled in from reference TRBV5-4 and TRBJ2-5): ETGVTQSPTHLIKTRGQQVTLRCSSQSGHNTVSWYQQALGQGPQFIFQYYREEENGRGNFPPRFSGLQFPNYSSELNVNALELDDSALYLCASSLGRLAVQETQYFGPGTRLLVL.

This chain uses TRBV19 with TRBJ1-6; 7 nucleotides match TRBD1. The V and J ends lost 5 bases and 8 bases, in that order; junction bases with no gene match: 6. Per the germline V gene, CDR1 is LNHDA and CDR2 is SQIVND (reference sequence). The CDR3 contains 14 residues. The CDR3 reads CASSQTGFDSPLHF. The CDR3 DNA reads TGTGCCAGTAGTCAGACAGGGTTTGATTCACCCCTCCACTTT.

The V call is TRBV29-1, the J call TRBJ2-3; 10 bases are shared with TRBD2. This CDR3 has 16 residues. The V gene's germline CDR1 is SQVTM and CDR2 ANQGSEA. V trimming: 3 bases; J trimming: 0 bases; junction bases outside the gene matches: 6. The CDR3 loop is CSVEWALAGSTDTQYF. CDR3 nucleotide sequence: TGCAGCGTTGAGTGGGCACTAGCGGGGAGCACAGATACGCAGTATTTT.

The chain uses TRBV19 and TRBJ1-5; 8 bases align to TRBD1. CDR1 and CDR2 (germline): LNHDA, SQIVND (reference sequence). With 7 bases clipped from V and 3 bases from J, the junction kept 11 bases outside the gene matches. CDR3 length equals 16 residues. The CDR3 reads CASNPGQVLLNQPQHF. CDR3 DNA: TGTGCCAGTAACCCGGGACAGGTTTTGCTCAATCAGCCCCAGCATTTT.

The chain combines TRBV27 with TRBJ1-4; 7 positions match TRBD1. Germline V gene lookup returns CDR1 MNHEY and CDR2 SMNVEV (reference sequence). The length of the CDR3 is 16 residues. J was trimmed by 5 bases and V by 9 bases; bases with no gene match: 15. The CDR3 reads CASRRTWTGGNEKLFF. CDR3 nucleotide sequence: TGTGCCAGTCGGCGAACTTGGACAGGCGGGAATGAAAAACTGTTTTTT.

This rearrangement joins TRBV30 to TRBJ2-1, with unresolved D. Trimming took 3 bases from V and 0 from J, leaving 18 bases between them. There are 17 residues in the CDR3. Germline V CDR1 and CDR2: GTSNPN, SVGIG (reference sequence). The CDR3 coding sequence is TGTGCCTGGAGCGCTCGTCGGGTCGAAAGCTCCTACAATGAGCAGTTCTTC. Translating it yields CAWSARRVESSYNEQFF.

The gene calls are TRBV7-9 and TRBJ2-3, with 9 bases fitting TRBD2. Unmatched junction bases numbered 6, after V lost 5 bases and J lost 3 bases. The CDR3 has 15 amino acids. Germline V lookup: CDR1 SEHNR, CDR2 FQNEAQ (reference sequence). The CDR3 protein is CASSTQRGVTDTQYF. Written as DNA, the CDR3 is TGTGCCAGCAGCACTCAGCGGGGGGTTACAGATACGCAGTATTTT.

This sequence joins TRBV6-5 and TRBJ2-7, with 8 bases identical to TRBD2. With 5 bases clipped from V and 2 bases from J, the junction kept 8 bases outside the gene matches. In germline, CDR1 is MNHEY, CDR2 SVGAGI. The CDR3 sequence is 15 residues long. CDR3 bases: TGTGCCAGCAGTACCTCCGGGACTAGGACCTACGAGCAGTACTTC. Encoded protein: CASSTSGTRTYEQYF.

The gene calls are TRBV28 and TRBJ2-5; 9 bases are shared with TRBD2. CDR1 MDHEN and CDR2 SYDVKM come from the germline V gene. The V segment lost 3 bases and the J segment 5 bases; nucleotides outside the gene matches: 28. The CDR3 loop spans 22 amino acids. The DNA of the CDR3 is TGTGCCAGCAGTTTTGAAATGGCAGGGCTTGAGAGCGGGGGGCCCCCGTTTGAGACCCAGTACTTC. It is translated as CASSFEMAGLESGGPPFETQYF.

The chain employs TRBV6-1 and TRBJ1-2; a weak D match, TRBD1 (5 bases). CDR1 and CDR2 (germline): MNHNS, SASEGT. The CDR3 extends over 13 amino acids. Trimming took 2 bases from V and 7 from J, leaving 11 bases between them. The chain's CDR3 is CASSESGAAGYTF. CDR3 DNA sequence: TGTGCCAGCAGTGAAAGCGGGGCGGCTGGCTACACCTTC.

This clone appeared once. J is TRBJ2-1 and V is TRBV3-1 (or the pseudogene TRBV3-2), with 13 bases that match TRBD2. The ends lost 4 bases at V and 6 bases at J; junction bases unmatched: 6. The CDR3 loop spans 16 amino acids. Germline assignment: CDR1 LGHDT and CDR2 YNNKEL (reference sequence). The CDR3 spells CASSRATSGGSNEQFF. Written as DNA, the CDR3 is TGTGCCAGCAGCCGCGCGACTAGCGGGGGGAGCAATGAGCAGTTCTTC.

The genes are TRBV4-1 and TRBJ1-2, with D unresolved. V shed 4 bases and J shed 7 bases, with 19 bases lying between them. The CDR3 is 15 residues long. CDR1 and CDR2 (germline): MGHRA, YSYEKL. CDR3 sequence (DNA): TGCGCCAGCAGCCCCCTACAGCGGCCAAAGGTTGGCTACACCTTC. Its protein is CASSPLQRPKVGYTF.

V usage is TRBV24-1 and J usage is TRBJ2-5, with 7 bases lining up with TRBD1. The ends lost 6 bases at V and 3 bases at J; junction bases unmatched: 6. The germline V gene encodes CDR1 KGHDR and CDR2 SFDVKD. The CDR3 has 14 amino acids. DNA of the CDR3: TGTGCCACCAGTCGAACAGGGGTAGAAGAGACCCAGTACTTC. Amino acids: CATSRTGVEETQYF.

The chain is built from TRBV19 and TRBJ2-1; 13 bases fit TRBD2. CDR1 is LNHDA and CDR2 is SQIVND in the germline V gene (reference sequence). The CDR3 contains 16 residues. V shed 5 bases and J 7 bases; nucleotides not matched to a gene: 8. The CDR3 sequence is CASSDQPGLAGNEQFF. As DNA, the CDR3 is TGTGCCAGTAGTGACCAACCGGGACTAGCGGGGAATGAGCAGTTCTTC.

The chain links TRBV27 to TRBJ1-6, with a weak D call TRBD1 (5 bases). The CDR3 is made up of 16 amino acids. V was cut by 2 bases and J by 5 bases, with 13 bases left in between. Germline CDR1 MNHEY, CDR2 SMNVEV (reference sequence). CDR3 amino acids: CASSLRPPGHNSPLHF. The CDR3 nucleotides are TGTGCCAGCAGTTTAAGACCTCCAGGGCATAATTCACCCCTCCACTTT.

This chain joins TRBV15 and TRBJ2-5, with 8 bases that match TRBD2. CDR3 length: 14 amino acids. V was clipped by 4 bases and J by 5 bases; unmatched bases: 6. CDR1 is LNHNV, CDR2 YYDKDF, per germline (reference sequence). CDR3 amino acids: CATSKIASGETQYF. CDR3 DNA sequence: TGTGCCACCAGCAAGATAGCTAGCGGGGAGACCCAGTACTTC.

The genes are TRBV29-1 and TRBJ1-2, with D perhaps matching TRBD1 (6 bases). The CDR3 runs to 13 residues. Germline CDR1 is SQVTM and CDR2 is ANQGSEA. V was clipped by 2 bases and J by 5 bases, with 12 bases between them. The CDR3 protein is CSVETLQGYGYTF. The DNA of the CDR3 is TGCAGCGTTGAAACGCTACAGGGTTATGGCTACACCTTC.

This sequence joins TRBV10-3 and TRBJ2-3, with 12 bases fitting TRBD2. With 6 bases clipped from V and 2 bases from J, the junction kept 3 bases outside the gene matches. CDR3 length equals 15 residues. CDR1 and CDR2 (germline): ENHRY, SYGVKD. The CDR3 region has the DNA TGTGCCATCAGGAGACTAGCGGGGGACACAGATACGCAGTATTTT. Protein: CAIRRLAGDTDTQYF.

The V and J genes are TRBV2 and TRBJ2-7; TRBD1 matches at 8 bases. CDR1 is SNHLY and CDR2 is FYNNEI in the germline V gene. V lost 4 bases, J lost 5 bases, and 10 bases stayed unmatched. The CDR3 spans 15 residues. The CDR3 nucleotides are TGTGCCAGCAGTGTGCAGGGGGCGCGGAACGACGAGCAGTACTTC. Translation gives CASSVQGARNDEQYF.

V and J are TRBV19 and TRBJ1-4; maybe TRBD1 (6 bases). Germline CDR1 and CDR2: LNHDA and SQIVND (reference sequence). CDR3 length: 15 residues. V dropped 5 bases and J dropped 0 bases, with 10 bases sitting between them. CDR3 protein: CASSPDRATNEKLFF. The CDR3 region has the DNA TGTGCCAGTAGTCCGGACAGAGCAACTAATGAAAAACTGTTTTTT.

The CDR3 bases are TGTGCCAGCAGCCGGGGACAGGGCAGCGAAAAACTGTTTTTT. Protein product: CASSRGQGSEKLFF. This sequence joins TRBV5-5 and TRBJ1-4; TRBD1 matches 9 bases. V was pared by 4 bases and J by 8 bases, with 6 bases of the junction left unmatched. This CDR3 comprises 14 residues. CDR1 is SGHKS and CDR2 is YYEKEE in the germline V gene (reference sequence).

The rearrangement links TRBV27 to TRBJ2-7; 11 nucleotides agree with TRBD1. V gave up 5 bases and J gave up 0 bases; unmatched junction bases: 6. CDR1 is MNHEY, CDR2 SMNVEV, per germline (reference sequence). The length of the CDR3 is 16 residues. The CDR3 region has the DNA TGTGCCAGCAGTCCCGGACAGGGGGCGGCCTCCTACGAGCAGTACTTC. Translation gives CASSPGQGAASYEQYF.

The rearrangement links TRBV27 to TRBJ2-3; 9 bases map to TRBD1. Per germline, CDR1 MNHEY and CDR2 SMNVEV (reference sequence). J lost 3 bases, V lost 5 bases, and 6 bases had no gene match. This CDR3 comprises 15 residues. The CDR3 spells CASSRYRGLTDTQYF. CDR3 nucleotides: TGTGCCAGCAGTCGATACAGGGGGCTAACAGATACGCAGTATTTT.

The V and J genes are TRBV7-2 and TRBJ2-7, with D tentatively TRBD1 (5 bases). The germline CDR1 and CDR2 sequences are SGHTA and FQGNSA. V shed 5 bases and J shed 5 bases, with 22 bases lying between them. The CDR3 consists of 16 residues. The CDR3 nucleotides are TGTGCCAGCAGCCGTTCTCCTCCCAGAAGGGGTGACGAGCAGTACTTC. Protein product: CASSRSPPRRGDEQYF. Full variable domain (rest looked up from reference TRBV7-2 and TRBJ2-7): GAGVSQSPSNKVTEKGKDVELRCDPISGHTALYWYRQSLGQGLEFLIYFQGNSAPDKSGLPSDRFSAERTGGSVSTLTIQRTQQEDSAVYLCASSRSPPRRGDEQYFGPGTRLTVT.